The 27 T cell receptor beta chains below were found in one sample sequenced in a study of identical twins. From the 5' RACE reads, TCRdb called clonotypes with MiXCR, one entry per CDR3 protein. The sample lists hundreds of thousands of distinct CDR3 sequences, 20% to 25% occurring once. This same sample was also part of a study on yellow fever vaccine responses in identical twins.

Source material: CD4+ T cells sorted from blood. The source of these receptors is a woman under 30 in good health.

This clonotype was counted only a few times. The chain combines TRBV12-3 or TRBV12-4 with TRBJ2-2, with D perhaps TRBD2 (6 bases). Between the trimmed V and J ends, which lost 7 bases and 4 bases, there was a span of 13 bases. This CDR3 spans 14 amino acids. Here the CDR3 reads CASTLGGITGELFF. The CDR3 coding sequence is TGTGCCAGCACTCTGGGGGGTATCACCGGGGAGCTGTTTTTT.

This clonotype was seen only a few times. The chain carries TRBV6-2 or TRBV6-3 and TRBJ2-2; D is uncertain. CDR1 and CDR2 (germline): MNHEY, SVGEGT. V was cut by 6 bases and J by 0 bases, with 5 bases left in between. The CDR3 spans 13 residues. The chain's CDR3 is CASRSTNTGELFF. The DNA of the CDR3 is TGTGCCAGCAGGAGTACGAACACCGGGGAGCTGTTTTTT.

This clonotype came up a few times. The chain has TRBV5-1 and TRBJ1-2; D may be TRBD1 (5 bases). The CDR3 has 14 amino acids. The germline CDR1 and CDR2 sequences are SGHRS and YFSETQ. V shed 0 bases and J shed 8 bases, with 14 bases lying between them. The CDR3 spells CASSLGQGPGGYTF. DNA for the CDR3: TGCGCCAGCAGCTTGGGGCAGGGCCCCGGGGGCTACACCTTC.

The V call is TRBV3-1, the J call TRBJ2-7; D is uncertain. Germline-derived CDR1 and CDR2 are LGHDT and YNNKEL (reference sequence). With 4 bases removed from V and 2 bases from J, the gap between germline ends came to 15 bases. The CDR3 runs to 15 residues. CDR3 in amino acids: CASSPHPDGTYEQYF. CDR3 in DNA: TGTGCCAGCAGCCCCCACCCGGACGGAACCTACGAGCAGTACTTC.

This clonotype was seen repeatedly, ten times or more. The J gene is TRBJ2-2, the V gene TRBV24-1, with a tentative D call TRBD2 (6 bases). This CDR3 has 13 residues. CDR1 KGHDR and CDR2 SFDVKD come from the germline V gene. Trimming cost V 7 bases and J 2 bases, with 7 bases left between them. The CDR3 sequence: CATRGTNTGELFF. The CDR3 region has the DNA TGTGCCACCAGGGGGACTAACACCGGGGAGCTGTTTTTT.

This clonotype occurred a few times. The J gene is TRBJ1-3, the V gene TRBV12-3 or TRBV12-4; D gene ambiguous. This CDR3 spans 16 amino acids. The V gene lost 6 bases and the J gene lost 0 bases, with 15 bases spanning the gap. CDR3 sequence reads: CASRARRSSSGNTIYF. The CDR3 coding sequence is TGTGCCAGCAGAGCCCGACGGTCAAGCTCTGGAAACACCATATATTTT.

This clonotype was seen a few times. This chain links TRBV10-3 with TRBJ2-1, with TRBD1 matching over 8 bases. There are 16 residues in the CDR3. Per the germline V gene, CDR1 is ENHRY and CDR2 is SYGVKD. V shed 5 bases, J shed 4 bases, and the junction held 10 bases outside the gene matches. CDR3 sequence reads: CAISKTGTGKYNEQFF. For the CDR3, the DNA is TGTGCCATCAGTAAGACCGGGACAGGAAAATACAATGAGCAGTTCTTC.

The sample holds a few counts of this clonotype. CDR3 DNA: TGTGCCAGCAGCGCCCAACTCAGCTTCTCCTACAATGAGCAGTTCTTC. Translation: CASSAQLSFSYNEQFF. The rearrangement joins TRBV9 to TRBJ2-1; D not certain. V was trimmed by 3 bases and J by 0 bases, leaving 13 bases between them. CDR1 and CDR2 from the germline V gene are SGDLS and YYNGEE. The CDR3 covers 16 residues.

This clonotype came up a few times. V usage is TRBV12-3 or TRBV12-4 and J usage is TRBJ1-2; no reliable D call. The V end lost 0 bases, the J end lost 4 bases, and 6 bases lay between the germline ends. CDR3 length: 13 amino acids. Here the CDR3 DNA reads TGTGCCAGCAGTTTAGCTCTTGGCTATGGCTACACCTTC. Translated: CASSLALGYGYTF.

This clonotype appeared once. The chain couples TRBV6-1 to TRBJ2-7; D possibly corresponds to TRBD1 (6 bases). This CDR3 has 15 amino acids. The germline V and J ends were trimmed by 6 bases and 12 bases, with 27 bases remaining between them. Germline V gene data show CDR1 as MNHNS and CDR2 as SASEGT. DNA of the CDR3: TGTGCCAGCAGAGCTCAACAGGGTCCAGTCCTACCGCTGTACGTC. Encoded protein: CASRAQQGPVLPLYV.

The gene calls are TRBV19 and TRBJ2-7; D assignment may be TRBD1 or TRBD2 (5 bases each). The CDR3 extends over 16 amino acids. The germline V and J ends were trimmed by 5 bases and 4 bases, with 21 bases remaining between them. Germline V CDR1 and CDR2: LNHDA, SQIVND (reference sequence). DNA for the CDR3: TGTGCCAGTAGTGTCCCCCCCGGGACCAGCCCATACGAGCAGTACTTC. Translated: CASSVPPGTSPYEQYF.

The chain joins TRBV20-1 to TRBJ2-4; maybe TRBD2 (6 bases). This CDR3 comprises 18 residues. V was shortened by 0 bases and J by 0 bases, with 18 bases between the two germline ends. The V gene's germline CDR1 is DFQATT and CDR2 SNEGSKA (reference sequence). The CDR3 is CSARDRAQGLPAKNIQYF. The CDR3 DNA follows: TGCAGTGCTAGAGATAGGGCCCAGGGACTCCCAGCCAAAAACATTCAGTACTTC.

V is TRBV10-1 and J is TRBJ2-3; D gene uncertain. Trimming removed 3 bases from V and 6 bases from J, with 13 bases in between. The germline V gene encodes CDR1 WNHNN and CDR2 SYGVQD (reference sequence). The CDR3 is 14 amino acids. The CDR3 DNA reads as TGCGCCAGCAGTGAATCTGCCTGGCAGGATACGCAGTATTTT. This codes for CASSESAWQDTQYF.

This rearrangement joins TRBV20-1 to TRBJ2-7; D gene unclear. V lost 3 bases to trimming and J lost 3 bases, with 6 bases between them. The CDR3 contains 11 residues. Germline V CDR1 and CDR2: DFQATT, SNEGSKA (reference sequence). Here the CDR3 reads CSASSNYEQYF. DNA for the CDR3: TGCAGTGCTAGTTCAAACTACGAGCAGTACTTC.

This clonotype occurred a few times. The CDR3 DNA sequence: TGCGCCAGCAGCTTGATAGCGGAAAGCTCTGGGGCCAACGTCCTGACTTTC. The encoded protein is CASSLIAESSGANVLTF. This sequence joins TRBV5-1 and TRBJ2-6, with D maybe TRBD2 (6 bases). This CDR3 is built from 17 residues. The germline V gene has CDR1 SGHRS and CDR2 YFSETQ. Trimming shortened V by 1 base and J by 0 bases, and 11 bases separated the two germline ends.

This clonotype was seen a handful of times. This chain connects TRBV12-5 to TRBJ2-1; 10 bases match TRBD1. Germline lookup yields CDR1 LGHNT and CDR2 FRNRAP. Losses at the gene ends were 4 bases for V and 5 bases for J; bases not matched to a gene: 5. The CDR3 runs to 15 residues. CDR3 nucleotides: TGTGCTAGTGGTTCGGGACAGGGGATGGACAATGAGCAGTTCTTC. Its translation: CASGSGQGMDNEQFF.

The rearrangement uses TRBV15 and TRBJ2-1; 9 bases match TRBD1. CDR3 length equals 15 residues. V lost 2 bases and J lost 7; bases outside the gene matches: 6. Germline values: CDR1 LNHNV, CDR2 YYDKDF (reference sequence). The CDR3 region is CATSRQSGTGNEQFF. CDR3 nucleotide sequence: TGTGCCACCAGCAGACAATCCGGGACAGGGAATGAGCAGTTCTTC.

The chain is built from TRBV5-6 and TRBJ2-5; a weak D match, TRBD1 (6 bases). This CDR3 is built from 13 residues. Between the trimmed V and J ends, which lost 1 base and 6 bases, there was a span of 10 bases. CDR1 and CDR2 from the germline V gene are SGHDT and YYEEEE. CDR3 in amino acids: CASSLIQGKTQYF. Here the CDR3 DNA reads TGTGCCAGCAGCTTGATTCAGGGGAAGACCCAGTACTTC.

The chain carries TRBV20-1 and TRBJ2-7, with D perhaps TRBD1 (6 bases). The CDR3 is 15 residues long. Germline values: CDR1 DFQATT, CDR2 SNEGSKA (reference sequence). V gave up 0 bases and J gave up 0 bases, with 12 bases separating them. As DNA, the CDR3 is TGCAGTGCTAGAGATGAGGGGACATTCTCCTACGAGCAGTACTTC. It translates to CSARDEGTFSYEQYF.

Here the CDR3 DNA reads TGTGCCAGCAGTTTAGGCTCGGGACTCCATGAGCAGTTCTTC. Its translation is CASSLGSGLHEQFF. The chain joins TRBV12-3 or TRBV12-4 to TRBJ2-1; tentatively, D is TRBD2 (6 bases). Between the trimmed V and J ends, which lost 1 base and 8 bases, there was a span of 12 bases. This CDR3 is 14 amino acids long.

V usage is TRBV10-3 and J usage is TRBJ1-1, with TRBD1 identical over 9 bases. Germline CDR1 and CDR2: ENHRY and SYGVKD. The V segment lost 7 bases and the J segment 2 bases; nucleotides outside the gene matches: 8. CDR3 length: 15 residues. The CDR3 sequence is CAIIPGTGPNTEAFF. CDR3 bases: TGTGCCATCATCCCCGGGACAGGGCCCAACACTGAAGCTTTCTTT.

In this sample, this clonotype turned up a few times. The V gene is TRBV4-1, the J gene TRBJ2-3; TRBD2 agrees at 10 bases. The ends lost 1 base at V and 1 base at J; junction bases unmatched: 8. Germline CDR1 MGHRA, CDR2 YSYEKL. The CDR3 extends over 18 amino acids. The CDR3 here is CASSQGVTGTSGTDTQYF. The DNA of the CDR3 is TGCGCCAGCAGCCAAGGAGTTACCGGGACTAGCGGCACAGATACGCAGTATTTT.

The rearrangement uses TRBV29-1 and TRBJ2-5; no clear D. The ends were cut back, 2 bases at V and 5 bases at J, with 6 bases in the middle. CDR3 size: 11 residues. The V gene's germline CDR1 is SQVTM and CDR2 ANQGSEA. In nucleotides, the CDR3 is TGCAGCGTTGAAATTGTGGAGACCCAGTACTTC. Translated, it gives CSVEIVETQYF.

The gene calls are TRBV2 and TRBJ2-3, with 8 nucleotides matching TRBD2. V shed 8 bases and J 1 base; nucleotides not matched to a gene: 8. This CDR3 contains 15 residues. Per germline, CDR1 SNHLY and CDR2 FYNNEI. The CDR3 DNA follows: TGTGCCAGCTCCCCCGGGGGGGCCGGCACAGATACGCAGTATTTT. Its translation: CASSPGGAGTDTQYF.

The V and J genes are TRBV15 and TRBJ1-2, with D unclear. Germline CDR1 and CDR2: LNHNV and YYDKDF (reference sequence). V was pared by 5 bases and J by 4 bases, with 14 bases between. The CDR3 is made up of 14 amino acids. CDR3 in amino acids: CATSDAPGSYGYTF. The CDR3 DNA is TGTGCCACCAGCGACGCCCCGGGATCCTATGGCTACACCTTC.

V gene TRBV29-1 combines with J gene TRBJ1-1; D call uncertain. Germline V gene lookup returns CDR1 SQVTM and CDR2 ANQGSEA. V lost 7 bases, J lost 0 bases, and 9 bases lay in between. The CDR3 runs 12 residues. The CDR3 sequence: CSARDMNTEAFF. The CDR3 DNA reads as TGCAGCGCCCGAGACATGAACACTGAAGCTTTCTTT.

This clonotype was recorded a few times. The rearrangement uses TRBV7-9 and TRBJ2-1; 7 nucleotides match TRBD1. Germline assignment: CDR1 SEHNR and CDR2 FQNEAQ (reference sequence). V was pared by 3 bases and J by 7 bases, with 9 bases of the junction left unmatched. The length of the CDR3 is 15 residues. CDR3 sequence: CASSFQDRDFNEQFF. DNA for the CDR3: TGTGCCAGCAGCTTTCAAGACAGGGATTTTAATGAGCAGTTCTTC.